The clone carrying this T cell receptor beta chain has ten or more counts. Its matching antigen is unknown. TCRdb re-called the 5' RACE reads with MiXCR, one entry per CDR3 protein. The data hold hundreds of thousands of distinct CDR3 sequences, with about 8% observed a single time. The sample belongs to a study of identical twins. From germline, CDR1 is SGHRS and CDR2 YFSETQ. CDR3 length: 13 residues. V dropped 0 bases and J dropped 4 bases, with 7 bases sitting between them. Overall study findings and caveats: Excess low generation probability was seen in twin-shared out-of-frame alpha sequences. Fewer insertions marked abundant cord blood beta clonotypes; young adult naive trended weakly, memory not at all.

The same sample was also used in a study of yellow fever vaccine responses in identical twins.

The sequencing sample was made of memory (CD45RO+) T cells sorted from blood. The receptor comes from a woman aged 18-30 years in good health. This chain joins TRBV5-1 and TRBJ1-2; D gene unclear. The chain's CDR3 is CASSLANSYGYTF. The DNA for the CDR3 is TGCGCCAGCAGCTTGGCCAACAGCTATGGCTACACCTTC.